The 15 T cell receptor beta chains listed next were all sequenced from one sample in a study of OX40 agonist ivuxolimab in advanced cancers. Data came from immunoSEQ multiplex PCR; TCRdb stores just in-frame clones and leaves some out. In the table there are 10,000 to 13,000 clones, 78% of which are singletons. The input for sequencing was CD4+ or CD8+ T cells sorted from blood, taken in a trial of the OX40 agonist ivuxolimab. These receptors all stem from an adult with an advanced solid tumor such as melanoma, head and neck, liver or kidney cancer.

The V and J genes are TRBV7-9 and TRBJ2-7, with TRBD1 identical over 7 bases. The length of the CDR3 is 15 residues. CDR1 SEHNR and CDR2 FQNEAQ come from the germline V gene (reference sequence). The trim removed 4 bases at V and 2 bases at J, leaving 8 bases unmatched. The CDR3 loop is CASSSPQGDAYEQYF. CDR3 DNA: TGTGCCAGCAGCTCACCCCAGGGGGATGCCTACGAGCAGTACTTC.

V is TRBV9 and J is TRBJ2-4, with D possibly TRBD1 on 5 matching bases. Between the trimmed V and J ends, which lost 3 bases and 0 bases, there was a span of 10 bases. The CDR3 spans 15 residues. The germline CDR1 and CDR2 sequences are SGDLS and YYNGEE. CDR3 sequence reads: CASSAPTEAKNIQYF. The CDR3 DNA reads as TGTGCCAGCAGCGCCCCGACAGAAGCCAAAAACATTCAGTACTTC.

By frequency in the sample, this clone is medium-sized. This chain joins TRBV28 and TRBJ2-7, with D uncertain. The germline V and J ends were trimmed by 5 bases and 3 bases, with 14 bases remaining between them. This CDR3 is 14 amino acids long. Germline loops: CDR1 MDHEN, CDR2 SYDVKM. The CDR3 reads CASSPQVGFYEQYF. The DNA for the CDR3 is TGTGCCAGCAGTCCTCAGGTAGGGTTCTACGAGCAGTACTTC.

The chain combines TRBV21-1 with TRBJ2-7; the table names TRBD2, a call not compared with the DNA. TRBV21-1 is given as a pseudogene. The CDR3 contains 12 residues. In DNA, the CDR3 is TGTGCCAGCAGCCATTGGAGTATAGAGCAGTACTTC. Translating gives CASSHWSIEQYF.

The sample holds a few counts of this clone. V and J are TRBV15 and TRBJ1-3, with no clear D. The CDR3 loop spans 16 amino acids. The V end lost 6 bases, the J end lost 0 bases, and 15 bases lay between the germline ends. Germline loops: CDR1 LNHNV, CDR2 YYDKDF (reference sequence). Here the CDR3 DNA reads TGTGCCACCAGGGGCGTCCTGGCAACCTCTGGAAACACCATATATTTT. Amino acid sequence: CATRGVLATSGNTIYF.

The CDR3 DNA follows: TGCGCCAGCAGCCAAGATAGGGGAACTTATGGCTACACCTTC. It encodes CASSQDRGTYGYTF. The V call is TRBV4-3, the J call TRBJ1-2; a weak D match, TRBD1 (5 bases). The CDR3 is 14 residues long. Per germline, CDR1 LGHNA and CDR2 YSLEER. Trimming shortened V by 0 bases and J by 5 bases, and 10 bases separated the two germline ends.

The chain is built from TRBV28 and TRBJ2-2; D is ambiguous. This CDR3 spans 13 amino acids. In germline, CDR1 is MDHEN, CDR2 SYDVKM. CDR3 in DNA: TGTGCTTGTGGAAGGTCTTATACCGGGGAGCTGTTTTTT. It is translated as CACGRSYTGELFF.

The rearrangement links TRBV2 to TRBJ2-2; 12 nucleotides align to TRBD1. Germline CDR1 is SNHLY and CDR2 is FYNNEI. CDR3 size: 15 residues. J was trimmed by 5 bases and V by 6 bases; bases with no gene match: 4. The chain's CDR3 is CASRGTGGATGELFF. DNA for the CDR3: TGTGCCAGCAGGGGGACAGGGGGCGCGACCGGGGAGCTGTTTTTT. Variable domain in full (rest from reference TRBV2 and TRBJ2-2): EPEVTQTPSHQVTQMGQEVILRCVPISNHLYFYWYRQILGQKVEFLVSFYNNEISEKSEIFDDQFSVERPDGSNFTLKIRSTKLEDSAMYFCASRGTGGATGELFFGEGSRLTVL.

V and J are TRBV11-2 and TRBJ2-7; D is perhaps TRBD1 (5 bases). Germline CDR1 reads SGHAT; CDR2 reads FQNNGV. CDR3 length: 14 residues. Trimming stripped 1 base from V and 1 base from J, with 8 bases between. The CDR3 region is CASSLVTVSYEQYF. The CDR3 DNA follows: TGTGCCAGCAGCTTAGTGACAGTATCCTACGAGCAGTACTTC.

The V and J genes are TRBV27 and TRBJ1-1, with D possibly being TRBD1 (5 bases). In germline, CDR1 is MNHEY, CDR2 SMNVEV (reference sequence). Trimming shortened V by 5 bases and J by 1 base, and 14 bases separated the two germline ends. The CDR3 is 15 amino acids. CDR3 nucleotides: TGTGCCAGCAGTCCGACCGGGACGCCGAACACTGAAGCTTTCTTT. Residues: CASSPTGTPNTEAFF.

V usage is TRBV27 and J usage is TRBJ2-1, with D tentatively TRBD2 (6 bases). CDR3 size: 14 residues. V was trimmed by 4 bases and J by 5 bases, leaving 12 bases between them. Germline assignment: CDR1 MNHEY and CDR2 SMNVEV (reference sequence). CDR3 region: CASSYGTLHNEQFF. The CDR3 DNA follows: TGTGCCAGCAGTTACGGGACTCTTCACAATGAGCAGTTCTTC.

The chain's CDR3 is CASRLGLAGKETQYF. The CDR3 DNA reads TGTGCCAGCAGGCTAGGACTAGCGGGCAAAGAGACCCAGTACTTC. The V call is TRBV28, the J call TRBJ2-5; TRBD2 agrees at 11 bases. From germline, CDR1 is MDHEN and CDR2 SYDVKM. V was pared by 6 bases and J by 3 bases, with 6 bases of the junction left unmatched. This CDR3 is 15 amino acids long. Drawing the rest from reference TRBV28 and TRBJ2-5, the complete variable domain is DVKVTQSSRYLVKRTGEKVFLECVQDMDHENMFWYRQDPGLGLRLIYFSYDVKMKEKGDIPEGYSVSREKKERFSLILESASTNQTSMYLCASRLGLAGKETQYFGPGTRLLVL.

The chain joins TRBV29-1 to TRBJ2-6; D might be TRBD1 or TRBD2, each matching 5 bases. This CDR3 has 16 residues. V was pared by 3 bases and J by 0 bases, with 12 bases between. Looked up from germline, CDR1 is SQVTM and CDR2 is ANQGSEA. CDR3 protein: CSVEGDLSSGANVLTF. DNA for the CDR3: TGCAGCGTTGAGGGGGACCTTAGCTCTGGGGCCAACGTCCTGACTTTC.

This clone has more than one count but fewer than ten. V and J are TRBV5-5 and TRBJ1-1; D unclear. The germline V and J ends were trimmed by 1 base and 8 bases, with 12 bases remaining between them. Germline V gene sequence: CDR1 SGHKS, CDR2 YYEKEE (reference sequence). The CDR3 is 13 amino acids. The CDR3 loop is CASSLFKGQEAFF. CDR3 in DNA: TGTGCCAGCAGCTTGTTTAAGGGCCAAGAAGCTTTCTTT. Variable domain in full (rest from reference TRBV5-5 and TRBJ1-1): DAGVTQSPTHLIKTRGQQVTLRCSPISGHKSVSWYQQVLGQGPQFIFQYYEKEERGRGNFPDRFSARQFPNYSSELNVNALLLGDSALYLCASSLFKGQEAFFGQGTRLTVV.

The rearrangement links TRBV6-6 to TRBJ2-2; no reliable D call. CDR1 MNHNY and CDR2 SVGAGI come from the germline V gene (reference sequence). The CDR3 contains 16 residues. V gave up 6 bases and J gave up 4 bases, with 18 bases separating them. The CDR3 is CASSERYRAGTGELFF. In DNA form, the CDR3 reads TGTGCCAGCAGCGAAAGGTATAGGGCAGGCACCGGGGAGCTGTTTTTT.